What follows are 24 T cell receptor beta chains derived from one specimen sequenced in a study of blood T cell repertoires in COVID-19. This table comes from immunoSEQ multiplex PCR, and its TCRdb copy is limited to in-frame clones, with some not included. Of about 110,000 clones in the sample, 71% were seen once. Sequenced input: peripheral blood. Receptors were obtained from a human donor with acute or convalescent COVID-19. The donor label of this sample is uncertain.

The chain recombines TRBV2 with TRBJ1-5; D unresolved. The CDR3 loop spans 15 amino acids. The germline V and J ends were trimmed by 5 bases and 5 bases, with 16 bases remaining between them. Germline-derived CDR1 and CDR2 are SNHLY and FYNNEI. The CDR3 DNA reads TGTGCCAGCAGTCTGCGAACAGCCCTTGATCAGCCCCAGCATTTT. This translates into CASSLRTALDQPQHF.

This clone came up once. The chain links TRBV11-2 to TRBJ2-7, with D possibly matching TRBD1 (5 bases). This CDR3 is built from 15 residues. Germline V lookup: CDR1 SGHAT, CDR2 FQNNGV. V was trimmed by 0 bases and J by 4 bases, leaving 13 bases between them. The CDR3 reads CASSLEAETAYEQYF. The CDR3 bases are TGTGCCAGCAGCTTAGAGGCCGAGACAGCGTACGAGCAGTACTTC.

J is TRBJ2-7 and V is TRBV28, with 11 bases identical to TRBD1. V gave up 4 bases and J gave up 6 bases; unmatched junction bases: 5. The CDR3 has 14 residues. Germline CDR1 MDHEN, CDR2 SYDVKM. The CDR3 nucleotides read TGTGCCAGCAGTTCCAGAGGGACAGGGGGCGAGCAGTACGTC. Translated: CASSSRGTGGEQYV.

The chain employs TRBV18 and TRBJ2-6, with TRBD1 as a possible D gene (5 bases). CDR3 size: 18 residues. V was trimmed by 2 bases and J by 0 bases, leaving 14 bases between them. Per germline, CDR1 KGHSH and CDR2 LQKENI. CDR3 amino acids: CASSPGTGAPSGANVLTF. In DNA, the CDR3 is TGTGCCAGCTCACCAGGAACAGGCGCACCCTCTGGGGCCAACGTCCTGACTTTC.

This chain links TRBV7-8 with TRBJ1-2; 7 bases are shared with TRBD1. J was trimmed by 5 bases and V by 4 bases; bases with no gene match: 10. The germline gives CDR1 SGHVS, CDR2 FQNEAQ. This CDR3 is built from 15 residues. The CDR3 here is CASSSLGQGGYGYTF. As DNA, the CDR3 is TGTGCCAGCAGCTCCCTTGGCCAGGGGGGATATGGCTACACCTTC.

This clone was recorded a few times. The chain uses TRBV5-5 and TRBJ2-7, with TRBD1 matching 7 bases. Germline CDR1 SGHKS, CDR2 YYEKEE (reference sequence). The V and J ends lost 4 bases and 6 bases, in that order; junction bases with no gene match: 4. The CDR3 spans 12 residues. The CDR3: CASSHGTAEQYF. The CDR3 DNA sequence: TGTGCCAGCAGCCATGGGACAGCCGAGCAGTACTTC.

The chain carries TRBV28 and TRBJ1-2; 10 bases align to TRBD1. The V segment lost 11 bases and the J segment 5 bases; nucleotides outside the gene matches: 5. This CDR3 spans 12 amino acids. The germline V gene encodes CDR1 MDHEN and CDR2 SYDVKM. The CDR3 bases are TGTGCCTGTAGGACAGGGGGATATGGCTACACCTTC. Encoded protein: CACRTGGYGYTF.

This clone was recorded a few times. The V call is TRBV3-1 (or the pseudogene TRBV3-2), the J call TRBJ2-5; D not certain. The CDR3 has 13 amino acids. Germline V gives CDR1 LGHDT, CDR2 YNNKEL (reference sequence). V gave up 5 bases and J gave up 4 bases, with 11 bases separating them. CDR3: CASSDNLLETQYF. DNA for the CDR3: TGTGCCAGCAGCGACAACCTCCTAGAGACCCAGTACTTC.

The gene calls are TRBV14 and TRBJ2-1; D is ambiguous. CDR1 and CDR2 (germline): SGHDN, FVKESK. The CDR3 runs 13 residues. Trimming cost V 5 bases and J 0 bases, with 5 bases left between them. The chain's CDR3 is CASSFSSYNEQFF. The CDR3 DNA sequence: TGTGCCAGCAGCTTTAGCTCCTACAATGAGCAGTTCTTC. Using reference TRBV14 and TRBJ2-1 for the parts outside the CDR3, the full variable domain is EAGVTQFPSHSVIEKGQTVTLRCDPISGHDNLYWYRRVMGKEIKFLLHFVKESKQDESGMPNNRFLAERTGGTYSTLKVQPAELEDSGVYFCASSFSSYNEQFFGPGTRLTVL.

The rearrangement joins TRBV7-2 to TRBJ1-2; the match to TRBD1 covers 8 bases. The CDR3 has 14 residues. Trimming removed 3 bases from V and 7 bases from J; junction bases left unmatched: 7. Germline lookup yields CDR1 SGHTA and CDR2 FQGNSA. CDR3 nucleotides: TGTGCCAGCAGCTTGCCGCAGGGGGCAATTGGCTACACCTTC. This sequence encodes CASSLPQGAIGYTF.

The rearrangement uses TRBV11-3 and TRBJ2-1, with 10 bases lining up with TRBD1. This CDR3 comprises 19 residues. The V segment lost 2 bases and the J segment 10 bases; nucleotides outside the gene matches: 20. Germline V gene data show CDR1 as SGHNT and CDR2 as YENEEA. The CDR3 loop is CASSLSSFGIGQGGPEQFF. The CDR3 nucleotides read TGTGCCAGCAGCTTATCATCATTCGGCATAGGACAGGGGGGTCCCGAGCAGTTCTTC.

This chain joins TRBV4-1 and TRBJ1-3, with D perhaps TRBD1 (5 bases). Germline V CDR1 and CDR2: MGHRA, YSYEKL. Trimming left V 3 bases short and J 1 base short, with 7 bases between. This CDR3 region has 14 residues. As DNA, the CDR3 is TGCGCCAGCAGCCAGGCAGGGTCTGGAAACACCATATATTTT. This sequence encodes CASSQAGSGNTIYF.

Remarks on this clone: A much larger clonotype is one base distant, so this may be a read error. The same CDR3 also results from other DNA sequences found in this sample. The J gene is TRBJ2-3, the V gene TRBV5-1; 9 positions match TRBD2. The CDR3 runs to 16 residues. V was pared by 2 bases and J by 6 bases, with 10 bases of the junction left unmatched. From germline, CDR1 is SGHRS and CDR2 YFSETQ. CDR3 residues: CASSLGTAGGVDTQYF. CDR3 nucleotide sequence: TGCGCCAGCAGCTTAGGGACAGCGGGGGGCGTGGATACGCAGTATTTT.

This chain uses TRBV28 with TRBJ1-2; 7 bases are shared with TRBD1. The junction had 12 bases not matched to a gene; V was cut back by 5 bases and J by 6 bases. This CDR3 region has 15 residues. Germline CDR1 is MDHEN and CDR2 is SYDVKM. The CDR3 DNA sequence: TGTGCCAGCAGTCCCGGGGACAGACTTTTCAATGGCTACACCTTC. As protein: CASSPGDRLFNGYTF.

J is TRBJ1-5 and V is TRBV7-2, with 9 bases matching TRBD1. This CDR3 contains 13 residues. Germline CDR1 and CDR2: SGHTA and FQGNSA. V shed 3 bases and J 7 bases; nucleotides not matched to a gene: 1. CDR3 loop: CASSFDRGQPQHF. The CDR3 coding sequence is TGTGCCAGCAGCTTTGACAGGGGGCAGCCCCAGCATTTT.

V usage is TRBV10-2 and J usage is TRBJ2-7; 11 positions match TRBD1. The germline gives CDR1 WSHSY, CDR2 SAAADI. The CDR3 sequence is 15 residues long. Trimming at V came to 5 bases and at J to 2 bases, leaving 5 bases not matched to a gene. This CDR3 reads CASSPRTGGAYEQYV. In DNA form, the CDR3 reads TGCGCCAGCAGTCCAAGGACAGGGGGCGCCTACGAGCAGTACGTC.

Written as DNA, the CDR3 is TGTGCCAGCAGCCACGGACTTGAACTCGACGAGCAGTACTTC. It specifies CASSHGLELDEQYF. This chain joins TRBV4-2 and TRBJ2-7; D perhaps matches TRBD2 (5 bases). The CDR3 totals 14 residues. Trimming took 3 bases from V and 5 from J, leaving 14 bases between them. Germline V gene data show CDR1 as LGHNA and CDR2 as YNFKEQ.

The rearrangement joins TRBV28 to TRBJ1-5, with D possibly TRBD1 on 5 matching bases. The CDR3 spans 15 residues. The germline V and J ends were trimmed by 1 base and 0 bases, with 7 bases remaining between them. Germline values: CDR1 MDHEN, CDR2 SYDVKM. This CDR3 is CASSLLTASNQPQHF. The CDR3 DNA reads TGTGCCAGCAGTTTATTGACAGCTAGCAATCAGCCCCAGCATTTT. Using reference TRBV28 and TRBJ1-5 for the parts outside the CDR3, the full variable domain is DVKVTQSSRYLVKRTGEKVFLECVQDMDHENMFWYRQDPGLGLRLIYFSYDVKMKEKGDIPEGYSVSREKKERFSLILESASTNQTSMYLCASSLLTASNQPQHFGDGTRLSIL.

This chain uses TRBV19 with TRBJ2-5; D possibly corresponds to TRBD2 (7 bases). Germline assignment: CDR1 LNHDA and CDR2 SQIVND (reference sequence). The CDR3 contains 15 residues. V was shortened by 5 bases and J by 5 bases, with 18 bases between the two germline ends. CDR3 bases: TGTGCCAGTAGTCCCAGGAGGGGGGGTATGGAGACCCAGTACTTC. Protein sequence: CASSPRRGGMETQYF.

For the CDR3, the DNA is TGTGCCAGCAGTCAACAGGGGGCCTACGAGCAGTACGTC. Translation gives CASSQQGAYEQYV. The J gene is TRBJ2-7, the V gene TRBV5-5; the match to TRBD1 covers 8 bases. The CDR3 is 13 amino acids. Germline trimming cut 5 bases from V and 2 bases from J; bases unmatched to any gene: 3. Germline loops: CDR1 SGHKS, CDR2 YYEKEE (reference sequence).

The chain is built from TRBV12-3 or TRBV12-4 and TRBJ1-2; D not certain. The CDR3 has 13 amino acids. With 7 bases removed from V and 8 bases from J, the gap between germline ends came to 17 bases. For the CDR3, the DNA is TGTGCCAGCACCCAGGCCGCGGGAGGCGGCTACACCTTC. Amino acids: CASTQAAGGGYTF.

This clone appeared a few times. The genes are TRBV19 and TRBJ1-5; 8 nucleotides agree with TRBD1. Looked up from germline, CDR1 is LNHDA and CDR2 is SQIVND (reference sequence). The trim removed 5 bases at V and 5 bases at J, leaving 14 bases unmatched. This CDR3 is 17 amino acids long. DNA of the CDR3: TGTGCCAGTAGTTCTCGCCCCAGGGGGCGGGGGCATCAGCCCCAGCATTTT. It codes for CASSSRPRGRGHQPQHF.

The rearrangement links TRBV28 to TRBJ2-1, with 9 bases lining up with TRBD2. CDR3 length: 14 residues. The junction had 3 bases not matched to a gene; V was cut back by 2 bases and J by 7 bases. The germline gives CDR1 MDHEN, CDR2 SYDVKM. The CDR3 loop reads CASSLPSGVNEQFF. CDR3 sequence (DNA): TGTGCCAGCAGTTTACCTAGCGGGGTTAATGAGCAGTTCTTC.

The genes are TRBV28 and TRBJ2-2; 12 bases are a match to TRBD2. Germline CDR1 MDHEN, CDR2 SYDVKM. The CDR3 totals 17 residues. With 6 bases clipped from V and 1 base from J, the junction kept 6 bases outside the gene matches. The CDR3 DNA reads TGTGCCAGCAGATCCCTAGCGGGGGGGCTGAACACCGGGGAGCTGTTTTTT. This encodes CASRSLAGGLNTGELFF.